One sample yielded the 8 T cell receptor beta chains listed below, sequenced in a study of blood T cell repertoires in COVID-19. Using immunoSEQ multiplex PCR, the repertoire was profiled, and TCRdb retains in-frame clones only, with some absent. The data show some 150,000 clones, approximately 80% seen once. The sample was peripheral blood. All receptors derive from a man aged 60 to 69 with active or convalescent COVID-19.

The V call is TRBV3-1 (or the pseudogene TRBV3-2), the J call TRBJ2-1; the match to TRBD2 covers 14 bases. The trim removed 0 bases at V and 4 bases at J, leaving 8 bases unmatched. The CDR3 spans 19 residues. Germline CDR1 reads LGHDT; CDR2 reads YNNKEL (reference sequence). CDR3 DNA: TGTGCCAGCAGCCAAGATCCCCGGACTAGCGGGAGGAGATACAATGAGCAGTTCTTC. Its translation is CASSQDPRTSGRRYNEQFF.

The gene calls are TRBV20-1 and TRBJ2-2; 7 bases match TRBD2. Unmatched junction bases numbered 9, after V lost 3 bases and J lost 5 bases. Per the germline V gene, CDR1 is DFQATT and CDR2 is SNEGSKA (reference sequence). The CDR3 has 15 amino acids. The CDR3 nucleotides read TGCAGTGCTAGTAGGGCGGGAGTCGGGACCGGGGAGCTGTTTTTT. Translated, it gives CSASRAGVGTGELFF.

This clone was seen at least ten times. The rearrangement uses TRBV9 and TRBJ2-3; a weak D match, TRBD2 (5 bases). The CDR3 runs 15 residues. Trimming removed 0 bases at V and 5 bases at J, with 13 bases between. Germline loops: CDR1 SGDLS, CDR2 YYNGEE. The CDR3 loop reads CASSVDGDRIDTQYF. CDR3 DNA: TGTGCCAGCAGCGTAGACGGGGATAGGATAGATACGCAGTATTTT. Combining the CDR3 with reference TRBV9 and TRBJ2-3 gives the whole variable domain DSGVTQTPKHLITATGQRVTLRCSPRSGDLSVYWYQQSLDQGLQFLIQYYNGEERAKGNILERFSAQQFPDLHSELNLSSLELGDSALYFCASSVDGDRIDTQYFGPGTRLTVL.

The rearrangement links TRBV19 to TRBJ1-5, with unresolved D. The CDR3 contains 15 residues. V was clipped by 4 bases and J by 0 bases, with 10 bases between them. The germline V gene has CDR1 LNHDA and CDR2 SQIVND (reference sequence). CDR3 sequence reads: CASSTQLYSNQPQHF. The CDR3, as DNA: TGTGCCAGTAGTACCCAGTTATATAGCAATCAGCCCCAGCATTTT.

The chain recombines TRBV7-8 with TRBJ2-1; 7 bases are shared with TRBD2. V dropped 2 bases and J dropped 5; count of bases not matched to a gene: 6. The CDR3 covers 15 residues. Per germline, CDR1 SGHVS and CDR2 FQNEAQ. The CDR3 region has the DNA TGTGCCAGCAGCTTACGCGGGAGAAATGACAATGAGCAGTTCTTC. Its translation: CASSLRGRNDNEQFF.

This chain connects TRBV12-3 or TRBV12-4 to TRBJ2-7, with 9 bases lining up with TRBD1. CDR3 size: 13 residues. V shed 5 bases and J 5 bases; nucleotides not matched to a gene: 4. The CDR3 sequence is CASSTRTGDEQYF. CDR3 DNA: TGTGCCAGCAGTACACGGACAGGGGACGAGCAGTACTTC.

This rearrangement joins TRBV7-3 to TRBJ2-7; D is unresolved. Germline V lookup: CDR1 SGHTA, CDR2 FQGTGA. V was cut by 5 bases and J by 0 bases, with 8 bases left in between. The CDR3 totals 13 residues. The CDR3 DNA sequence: TGTGCCAGCAGCGCCGGAGTCTCCTACGAGCAGTACTTC. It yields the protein CASSAGVSYEQYF.

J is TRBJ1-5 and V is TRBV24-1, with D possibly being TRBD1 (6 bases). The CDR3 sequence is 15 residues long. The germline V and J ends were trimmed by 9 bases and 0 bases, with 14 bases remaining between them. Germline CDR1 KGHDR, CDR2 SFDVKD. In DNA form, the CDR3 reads TGTGCCACCGCGCCGTCAGGGGATAGCAATCAGCCCCAGCATTTT. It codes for CATAPSGDSNQPQHF.